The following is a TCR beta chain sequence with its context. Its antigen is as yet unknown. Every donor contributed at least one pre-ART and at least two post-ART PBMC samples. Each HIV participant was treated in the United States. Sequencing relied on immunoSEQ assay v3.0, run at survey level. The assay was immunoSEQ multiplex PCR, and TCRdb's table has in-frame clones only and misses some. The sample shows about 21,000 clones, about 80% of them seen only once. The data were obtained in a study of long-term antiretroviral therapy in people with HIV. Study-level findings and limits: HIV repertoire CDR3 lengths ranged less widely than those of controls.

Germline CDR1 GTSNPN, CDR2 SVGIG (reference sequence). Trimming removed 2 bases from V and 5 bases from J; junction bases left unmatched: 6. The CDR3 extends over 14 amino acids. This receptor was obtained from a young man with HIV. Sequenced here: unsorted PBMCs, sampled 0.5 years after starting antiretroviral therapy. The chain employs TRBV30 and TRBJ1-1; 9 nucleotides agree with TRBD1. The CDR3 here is CAWSPGTGRTEAFF. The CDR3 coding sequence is TGTGCCTGGAGTCCCGGGACAGGGAGGACTGAAGCTTTCTTT.